This T cell receptor (beta chain) was recorded in a study of STAT3 mutations in large granular lymphocyte leukemia. For this clone: Its cognate antigen is unknown.

Sequencing was performed with immunoSEQ multiplex PCR; in TCRdb, only in-frame clones are kept and a portion is missing. The sample yields about 20,000 clones, 80% to 95% seen once. General observations from the study: At least one immunodominant TCR beta clonotype appeared in every T-cell large granular lymphocyte leukemia patient. After therapy, 6 of 18 patients switched clonotypes, all new clones STAT3 wild type. A small but highly pathogenic clone may have been missed.

The specimen was peripheral blood mononuclear cells. This receptor was identified in a man in his 60s with T-cell large granular lymphocyte leukemia. Some clones in this sample may be carry-over from other donors' samples.

The chain's CDR3 is CASTPGGSGNTIYF. The CDR3 DNA sequence: TGTGCCAGCACCCCAGGCGGTTCTGGAAACACCATATATTTT. This chain connects TRBV6-5 to TRBJ1-3; no definite D call. This CDR3 has 14 residues. Trimming cost V 7 bases and J 1 base, with 11 bases left between them. Germline lookup yields CDR1 MNHEY and CDR2 SVGAGI.